These 15 T cell receptor beta chains originate from one sample sequenced in a study of T cells in Graves' hyperthyroidism and ophthalmopathy. Using RNA transcripts as the source, TCR beta CDR3 regions were amplified. TCR CDR3 regions were first amplified by RT-PCR with HTBI primers. TCRdb itself ran the multiplex PCR reads through MiXCR, one entry per CDR3 protein. Counted here are approximately 620,000 distinct CDR3 sequences, roughly 13% occurring once; the ten biggest clones make up 5.8%. Sequencing input: blood. Source of these receptors: a woman in her thirties with Graves' hyperthyroidism that later progressed to Graves' ophthalmopathy.

This clonotype has ten or more counts. The rearrangement uses TRBV7-9 and TRBJ1-1, with D perhaps TRBD1 (6 bases). The germline V gene encodes CDR1 SEHNR and CDR2 FQNEAQ (reference sequence). The CDR3 length is 16 residues. V was cut by 4 bases and J by 0 bases, with 15 bases left in between. The CDR3 loop is CASSSWDTLMNTEAFF. The CDR3 DNA sequence: TGTGCCAGCAGCTCCTGGGACACGCTCATGAACACTGAAGCTTTCTTT.

This clonotype showed up just a few times. V usage is TRBV15 and J usage is TRBJ2-1; TRBD2 agrees at 8 bases. After removal of 1 base from V and 3 bases from J, the junction contained 2 bases not matched to a gene. The V gene's germline CDR1 is LNHNV and CDR2 YYDKDF (reference sequence). The CDR3 runs 15 residues. The CDR3 sequence: CATSRAGGGYNEQFF. The DNA of the CDR3 is TGTGCCACCAGCAGAGCGGGAGGGGGCTACAATGAGCAGTTCTTC.

This clonotype was counted ten times or more. V usage is TRBV7-9 and J usage is TRBJ2-3; D remains unclear. Germline V gene lookup returns CDR1 SEHNR and CDR2 FQNEAQ (reference sequence). This CDR3 comprises 12 residues. V was pared by 1 base and J by 4 bases, with 3 bases between. CDR3 region: CASSLVSDTQYF. The CDR3 DNA reads as TGTGCCAGCAGCTTAGTGTCAGATACGCAGTATTTT.

In the case of this clonotype: Its ends do not fully match the called genes, so a read error is possible. This chain uses TRBV7-7 with TRBJ2-1; D gene unclear. This CDR3 region has 15 residues. Germline V gene data show CDR1 as SSHAT and CDR2 as FNYEAQ (reference sequence). CDR3 in DNA: TGTGCTAGCAGCTTAGGATTGGCTAGTGTCGATGAGCAGTTCTTC. Translation gives CASSLGLASVDEQFF. Looking up the rest from reference TRBV7-7 and TRBJ2-1 gives the full variable domain: GAGVSQSPRYKVTKRGQDVTLRCDPISSHATLYWYQQALGQGPEFLTYFNYEAQPDKSGLPSDRFSAERPEGSISTLTIQRTEQRDSAMYRCASSLGLASVDEQFFGPGTRLTVL.

The table lists this clonotype with many counts. V and J are TRBV2 and TRBJ2-7, with TRBD1 as a possible D gene (6 bases). This CDR3 has 13 residues. The V gene's germline CDR1 is SNHLY and CDR2 FYNNEI. V was shortened by 4 bases and J by 7 bases, with 14 bases between the two germline ends. The chain's CDR3 is CASSGTVSGEQYF. CDR3 nucleotide sequence: TGTGCCAGCAGTGGGACAGTTTCCGGGGAGCAGTACTTC.

This clonotype has at least ten counts. The gene calls are TRBV19 and TRBJ1-1; D is undetermined. Deletions cut 4 bases from V and 0 bases from J, with 6 bases between. The CDR3 has 13 amino acids. Germline CDR1 reads LNHDA; CDR2 reads SQIVND (reference sequence). CDR3 DNA: TGTGCCAGTAGTAATGGGCTGAACACTGAAGCTTTCTTT. This sequence encodes CASSNGLNTEAFF.

The table lists this clonotype with a few counts. One junction end disagrees with the germline gene, perhaps due to a read error. This sequence joins TRBV6-5 and TRBJ2-1; D perhaps matches TRBD1 (5 bases). This CDR3 is built from 14 residues. Germline V gives CDR1 MNHEY, CDR2 SVGAGI. CDR3 nucleotides: TGTGCTAGCAGTTACTCGACAGTATACAATGAGCAGTTCTTC. It translates to CASSYSTVYNEQFF.

This clonotype was detected many times. The chain links TRBV6-2 or TRBV6-3 to TRBJ1-1; TRBD1 aligns across 7 bases. The J segment lost 0 bases and the V segment lost 3 bases, leaving 13 bases of the junction unmatched. In germline, CDR1 is MNHEY, CDR2 SVGEGT. This CDR3 has 18 residues. The CDR3 region is CASSYSRDSFSLNTEAFF. The CDR3 DNA sequence: TGTGCCAGCAGTTATTCCCGGGACAGCTTCTCATTGAACACTGAAGCTTTCTTT.

In this sample, this clonotype turned up many times. This chain connects TRBV28 to TRBJ2-2, with 8 bases that match TRBD1. From germline, CDR1 is MDHEN and CDR2 SYDVKM. The trim removed 8 bases at V and 4 bases at J, leaving 6 bases unmatched. The CDR3 length is 14 residues. The CDR3 DNA reads TGTGCCAGCCGGGGACAGGCCATCACCGGGGAGCTGTTTTTT. This sequence encodes CASRGQAITGELFF.

This clonotype appeared many times. The chain employs TRBV3-1 and TRBJ2-1; D might be TRBD1 (7 bases). The CDR3 contains 16 residues. In germline, CDR1 is LGHDT, CDR2 YNNKEL (reference sequence). The V gene lost 1 base and the J gene lost 5 bases, with 15 bases spanning the gap. Written as DNA, the CDR3 is TGTGCCAGCAGCCAAGGGGTAGGCAGGGGGGACAATGAGCAGTTCTTC. Translated: CASSQGVGRGDNEQFF.

This clonotype was counted ten times or more. The chain recombines TRBV11-2 with TRBJ2-3; D is unresolved. The CDR3 length is 14 residues. Germline lookup yields CDR1 SGHAT and CDR2 FQNNGV. Deletions cut 3 bases from V and 0 bases from J, with 7 bases between. DNA for the CDR3: TGTGCCAGCAGCTTTGCAGGAAGCACAGATACGCAGTATTTT. Translation: CASSFAGSTDTQYF.

The rearrangement uses TRBV9 and TRBJ2-5, with 7 bases aligning to TRBD2. The junction had 6 bases not matched to a gene; V was cut back by 3 bases and J by 4 bases. CDR1 is SGDLS and CDR2 is YYNGEE in the germline V gene. The CDR3 has 14 amino acids. CDR3 bases: TGTGCCAGCAGCGCAATGGGAGGGTCAGAGACCCAGTACTTC. Protein: CASSAMGGSETQYF.

In this sample, this clonotype turned up many times. The chain employs TRBV5-5 and TRBJ1-6; TRBD1 aligns across 7 bases. V trimming: 2 bases; J trimming: 6 bases; junction bases outside the gene matches: 5. The CDR3 extends over 15 amino acids. Looked up from germline, CDR1 is SGHKS and CDR2 is YYEKEE (reference sequence). The CDR3 sequence: CASSFLTGSNSPLHF. CDR3 nucleotide sequence: TGTGCCAGCAGCTTCCTGACAGGGAGTAATTCACCCCTCCACTTT.

This clonotype was counted only a few times. The chain links TRBV6-2 or TRBV6-3 to TRBJ2-1, with D perhaps matching TRBD1 (6 bases). CDR1 is MNHEY, CDR2 SVGEGT, per germline. V lost 5 bases, J lost 6 bases, and 11 bases lay in between. This CDR3 contains 13 residues. CDR3 amino acids: CASSQQGLNEQFF. In DNA, the CDR3 is TGTGCCAGCAGTCAACAGGGTCTCAATGAGCAGTTCTTC.

The J gene is TRBJ1-1, the V gene TRBV18; TRBD1 is a possible D gene (5 bases). The V and J ends lost 2 bases and 3 bases respectively, with 13 bases between them. This CDR3 spans 15 amino acids. CDR1 is KGHSH, CDR2 LQKENI, per germline. The CDR3: CASSPERVGDTEAFF. In DNA, the CDR3 is TGTGCCAGCTCACCAGAGAGGGTGGGGGACACTGAAGCTTTCTTT.